The 5 T cell receptor beta chains below come from one sample, sequenced in a study of graft-versus-host responses after intestinal transplantation. Assay used: immunoSEQ multiplex PCR; TCRdb lists only in-frame clones, some missing. The sample yields about 130,000 clones, about nine tenths seen once. The antigens for these receptors are not known. The sequencing here drew on unstimulated CD4+ T cells sorted from spleen or lymph node cells, taken before intestinal transplant. The source of these receptors is a human donor who received an intestinal transplant.

This chain connects TRBV4-1 to TRBJ1-3; TRBD1 agrees at 7 bases. V was pared by 5 bases and J by 2 bases, with 6 bases of the junction left unmatched. From germline, CDR1 is MGHRA and CDR2 YSYEKL. The CDR3 contains 15 residues. The CDR3 nucleotides read TGCGCCAGCAGCGTACAGGGGTTAGCTGGAAACACCATATATTTT. It is translated as CASSVQGLAGNTIYF.

The rearrangement links TRBV19 to TRBJ2-3; D may be TRBD2 (6 bases). CDR1 is LNHDA and CDR2 is SQIVND in the germline V gene (reference sequence). The length of the CDR3 is 16 residues. The V gene lost 3 bases and the J gene lost 1 base, with 14 bases spanning the gap. The CDR3 coding sequence is TGTGCCAGTAGTATCGTTGGCGGGATGGGCACAGATACGCAGTATTTT. Its translation is CASSIVGGMGTDTQYF.

The J gene is TRBJ1-5, the V gene TRBV6-1; weak D call: TRBD1 (5 bases). In germline, CDR1 is MNHNS, CDR2 SASEGT. The germline V and J ends were trimmed by 0 bases and 2 bases, with 11 bases remaining between them. CDR3 length: 16 residues. The CDR3 sequence is CASSEAFGRGNQPQHF. The CDR3 nucleotides read TGTGCCAGCAGTGAAGCATTTGGCAGGGGCAATCAGCCCCAGCATTTT.

The J gene is TRBJ1-2, the V gene TRBV6-1; possibly TRBD1 for D (5 bases). Deletions cut 4 bases from V and 4 bases from J, with 16 bases between. The CDR3 sequence is 15 residues long. Germline V gives CDR1 MNHNS, CDR2 SASEGT. Here the CDR3 DNA reads TGTGCCAGCAGTGGCCCTCGGGGGGGGACCTATGGCTACACCTTC. It codes for CASSGPRGGTYGYTF.

V gene TRBV19 combines with J gene TRBJ1-2; 7 bases are a match to TRBD1. Germline V gene sequence: CDR1 LNHDA, CDR2 SQIVND (reference sequence). The CDR3 is made up of 16 amino acids. The V segment lost 0 bases and the J segment 2 bases; nucleotides outside the gene matches: 6. The DNA for the CDR3 is TGTGCCAGTAGTATAGATGGACAGGTTGGGAACTATGGCTACACCTTC. This encodes CASSIDGQVGNYGYTF.